This T cell receptor beta chain was identified during a study of T cell repertoires in cytomegalovirus infection. TCRdb used MiXCR to reprocess the reads, holding one entry per CDR3 protein. Here the sample spans roughly 920,000 distinct CDR3 sequences, roughly a third being singletons. Per the germline V gene, CDR1 is SGHRS and CDR2 is YFSETQ. The CDR3 runs to 12 residues. Findings and limits, study-wide: The study found HLA-C-restricted CMV-specific TCR beta clonotypes dominating the ex vivo response. Cumulative public TCR beta family frequency identified carriers of CMV plus the relevant HLA.

This clonotype was seen at least ten times. What it binds is not known. The germline gene is not matched at one end of the junction; a read error may be the cause. The rearrangement links TRBV5-1 to TRBJ2-1, with unresolved D. The sequence was collected from a human donor in good health (CMV status not recorded). Some clones in this sample may be carry-over from other donors' samples. The sample consisted of cultured CD8+ T cells from PBMCs, taken from culture after CMV antigen stimulation. The DNA for the CDR3 is TGTGCCAGCAGCTTAGACTACAATGAGCAGTTCTTC. Its translation is CASSLDYNEQFF.